These 17 T cell receptor beta chains were all obtained from the same sample, sequenced in a study of T cell responses to AZD1222 COVID-19 vaccine. Sequenced by immunoSEQ multiplex PCR; TCRdb stores in-frame clones only, minus some. Here the sample spans roughly 58,000 clones, roughly 89% being singletons. The input for sequencing was peripheral blood, taken 28 days after the second AZD1222 dose. The source is an adult who received the AZD1222 COVID-19 vaccine.

This chain connects TRBV6-5 to TRBJ1-5; 7 bases are a match to TRBD1. V was pared by 6 bases and J by 2 bases, with 7 bases of the junction left unmatched. The CDR3 is 15 residues long. Germline CDR1 is MNHEY and CDR2 is SVGAGI. CDR3 coding DNA: TGTGCCAGCAGACCCCTAACAGGGGGCAATCAGCCCCAGCATTTT. Its translation: CASRPLTGGNQPQHF.

The V and J genes are TRBV7-6 and TRBJ2-2; a possible D gene is TRBD1 (5 bases). This CDR3 is built from 16 residues. The V end lost 1 base, the J end lost 6 bases, and 15 bases lay between the germline ends. Germline loops: CDR1 SGHVS, CDR2 FNYEAQ. CDR3 DNA: TGTGCCAGCAGCTTAGTCCGGCAGGGTGGCGCCGGGGAGCTGTTTTTT. This codes for CASSLVRQGGAGELFF. The full variable domain, completed using reference TRBV7-6 and TRBJ2-2, is GAGVSQSPRYKVTKRGQDVALRCDPISGHVSLYWYRQALGQGPEFLTYFNYEAQQDKSGLPNDRFSAERPEGSISTLTIQRTEQRDSAMYRCASSLVRQGGAGELFFGEGSRLTVL.

The chain combines TRBV27 with TRBJ2-7; TRBD2 aligns across 7 bases. Germline V lookup: CDR1 MNHEY, CDR2 SMNVEV (reference sequence). This CDR3 is 15 amino acids long. Losses at the gene ends were 8 bases for V and 3 bases for J; bases not matched to a gene: 13. The CDR3 nucleotides are TGTGCCAGCTGCAGCCAGGCTAGCGGTAACTACGAGCAGTACTTC. Protein product: CASCSQASGNYEQYF.

The chain recombines TRBV5-1 with TRBJ2-5, with D possibly being TRBD1 (5 bases). The germline CDR1 and CDR2 sequences are SGHRS and YFSETQ. Between the trimmed V and J ends, which lost 5 bases and 5 bases, there was a span of 10 bases. The CDR3 loop spans 12 amino acids. This chain's CDR3 is CASRGAGETQYF. CDR3 sequence (DNA): TGCGCCAGCAGAGGGGCCGGGGAGACCCAGTACTTC.

The chain joins TRBV6-5 to TRBJ1-3; TRBD1 is a possible D gene (6 bases). Germline values: CDR1 MNHEY, CDR2 SVGAGI. The CDR3 is 14 residues long. Trimming removed 6 bases from V and 1 base from J, with 10 bases in between. Here the CDR3 reads CASRTRGSGNTIYF. CDR3 nucleotides: TGTGCCAGCAGAACCAGGGGATCTGGAAACACCATATATTTT.

In this sample, this clone turned up a few times. V gene TRBV6-1 combines with J gene TRBJ2-5, with D maybe TRBD1 (5 bases). Looked up from germline, CDR1 is MNHNS and CDR2 is SASEGT. Trimming shortened V by 2 bases and J by 1 base, and 14 bases separated the two germline ends. This CDR3 comprises 16 residues. This CDR3 reads CASSENGSGSQETQYF. The CDR3 DNA reads TGTGCCAGCAGTGAAAATGGGTCAGGGTCCCAAGAGACCCAGTACTTC.

CDR3 DNA sequence: TGTGCCAGCAGCCCTCGGACAGGCAGGCAGTTCTTC. Amino acid sequence: CASSPRTGRQFF. The chain uses TRBV11-2 and TRBJ2-1; TRBD1 agrees at 7 bases. Germline trimming cut 5 bases from V and 12 bases from J; bases unmatched to any gene: 7. Germline values: CDR1 SGHAT, CDR2 FQNNGV. This CDR3 region has 12 residues.

The chain recombines TRBV10-3 with TRBJ2-3; a possible D gene is TRBD1 (5 bases). The length of the CDR3 is 13 residues. The V and J ends lost 4 bases and 4 bases respectively, with 9 bases between them. In germline, CDR1 is ENHRY, CDR2 SYGVKD. CDR3 sequence: CAISVGAADTQYF. The CDR3 nucleotides read TGTGCCATCAGTGTTGGGGCGGCAGATACGCAGTATTTT.

The chain has TRBV10-3 and TRBJ1-1; no clear D. Trimming left V 1 base short and J 1 base short, with 10 bases between. The CDR3 runs 15 residues. Germline assignment: CDR1 ENHRY and CDR2 SYGVKD. CDR3 nucleotide sequence: TGTGCCATCAGTGAGTACCAAGAAGGGAACACTGAAGCTTTCTTT. Translating it yields CAISEYQEGNTEAFF.

The V gene is TRBV4-1, the J gene TRBJ1-2; no firm D call. The CDR3 length is 13 residues. Trimming removed 0 bases at V and 7 bases at J, with 9 bases between. Germline values: CDR1 MGHRA, CDR2 YSYEKL. Here the CDR3 reads CASSQDATFGYTF. In DNA form, the CDR3 reads TGCGCCAGCAGCCAAGATGCCACTTTTGGCTACACCTTC.

The V and J genes are TRBV10-1 and TRBJ2-1, with 10 bases matching TRBD2. The CDR3 covers 14 residues. Trimming at V came to 8 bases and at J to 10 bases, leaving 11 bases not matched to a gene. The germline V gene encodes CDR1 WNHNN and CDR2 SYGVQD (reference sequence). The DNA for the CDR3 is TGCGCCAGCTCAGGACTAGCGGCAACAGGGGAGCAGTTCTTC. This sequence encodes CASSGLAATGEQFF.

The chain couples TRBV7-9 to TRBJ2-7; D possibly corresponds to TRBD1 (6 bases). The V gene's germline CDR1 is SEHNR and CDR2 FQNEAQ (reference sequence). The CDR3 sequence is 14 residues long. The V gene lost 5 bases and the J gene lost 4 bases, with 15 bases spanning the gap. The CDR3 DNA reads as TGTGCCAGCAGCCCATCCAGGACAGATTACGAGCAGTACTTC. Protein sequence: CASSPSRTDYEQYF.

J is TRBJ1-2 and V is TRBV4-1, with unresolved D. CDR1 is MGHRA and CDR2 is YSYEKL in the germline V gene. The CDR3 has 15 residues. Trimming left V 7 bases short and J 4 bases short, with 19 bases between. The CDR3 nucleotides read TGCGCCAGCACACAAGGTGAGGGCGGATCCTATGGCTACACCTTC. Its protein is CASTQGEGGSYGYTF.

The V gene is TRBV5-3, the J gene TRBJ1-4; D remains ambiguous. TRBV5-3 falls under the ORF class, with uncertain function. V was pared by 2 bases and J by 8 bases, with 25 bases between. This CDR3 contains 18 residues. The CDR3 reads CARSFRLHLWASGEKLFF. As DNA, the CDR3 is TGTGCCAGAAGCTTCCGGTTACATCTGTGGGCATCAGGCGAAAAACTGTTTTTT.

The DNA of the CDR3 is TGTGCCAGCAGCGTAGGTCATAATAACTATGGCTACACCTTC. The encoded protein is CASSVGHNNYGYTF. The V and J genes are TRBV5-6 and TRBJ1-2; D gene unclear. The CDR3 loop spans 14 amino acids. The germline V and J ends were trimmed by 4 bases and 1 base, with 11 bases remaining between them. In germline, CDR1 is SGHDT, CDR2 YYEEEE. The full variable domain, rest sourced from reference TRBV5-6 and TRBJ1-2, is DAGVTQSPTHLIKTRGQQVTLRCSPKSGHDTVSWYQQALGQGPQFIFQYYEEEERQRGNFPDRFSGHQFPNYSSELNVNALLLGDSALYLCASSVGHNNYGYTFGSGTRLTVV.

The gene calls are TRBV11-2 and TRBJ2-3; unclear D gene. The CDR3 extends over 14 amino acids. From germline, CDR1 is SGHAT and CDR2 FQNNGV. With 7 bases removed from V and 3 bases from J, the gap between germline ends came to 14 bases. CDR3 loop: CASTKKDRTDTQYF. CDR3 nucleotides: TGTGCCAGCACCAAAAAAGATAGAACAGATACGCAGTATTTT.

CDR3 coding DNA: TGTGCCAGCAGCCCTAGTGGACTAGCAACGGATACGCAGTATTTT. Residues: CASSPSGLATDTQYF. The V and J genes are TRBV7-8 and TRBJ2-3, with 8 bases aligning to TRBD2. V was clipped by 5 bases and J by 6 bases; unmatched bases: 10. Germline lookup yields CDR1 SGHVS and CDR2 FQNEAQ. The CDR3 has 15 residues.